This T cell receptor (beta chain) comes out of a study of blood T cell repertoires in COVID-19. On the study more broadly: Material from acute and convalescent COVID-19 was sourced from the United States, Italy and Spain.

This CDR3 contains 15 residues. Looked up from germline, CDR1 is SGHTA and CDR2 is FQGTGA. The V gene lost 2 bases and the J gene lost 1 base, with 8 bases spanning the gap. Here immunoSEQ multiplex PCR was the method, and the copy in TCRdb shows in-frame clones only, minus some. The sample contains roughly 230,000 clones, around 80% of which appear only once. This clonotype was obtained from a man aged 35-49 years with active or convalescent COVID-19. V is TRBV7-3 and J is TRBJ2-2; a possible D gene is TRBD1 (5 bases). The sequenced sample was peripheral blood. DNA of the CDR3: TGTGCCAGCAGCTTACAGGGCGGGAACACCGGGGAGCTGTTTTTT. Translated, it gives CASSLQGGNTGELFF.